This T cell receptor beta chain appears in the sequencing data of a study of T cell changes during pregnancy in multiple sclerosis. TCRdb's table, derived via immunoSEQ multiplex PCR, lists solely in-frame clones and lacks some. The sample lists around 69,000 clones; around nine tenths were seen once. This specimen was peripheral blood, taken in the second trimester of pregnancy. The receptor's source is a female donor in good health, enrolled as a control in a pregnancy study.

CDR3 nucleotide sequence: TGTGCCAGCTCACCACTGGCGACAGGGACTTACGAGCAGTACTTC. Protein product: CASSPLATGTYEQYF. The chain recombines TRBV18 with TRBJ2-7; tentatively, D is TRBD1 (7 bases). Germline V gene lookup returns CDR1 KGHSH and CDR2 LQKENI. Trimming pared 1 base from V and 4 bases from J, leaving 14 bases between. The CDR3 extends over 15 amino acids.